The 4 T cell receptor beta chains below come from one sample, sequenced in a study of T cells expressing NK-cell markers. TCRdb re-analyzed the 5' RACE reads; it lists each CDR3 protein once, without DNA. This sample's table reports some 600,000 distinct CDR3 sequences. The material sequenced was blood T cells: a sorted CD56 or NKG2C T cell subset, CD4+ or CD8+ T cells, or bulk PBMC T cells (not recorded which). These receptors all stem from a man younger than 30 in good health.

This CDR3 reads CASNPLGQGGLHEQYF. The chain joins TRBV27 to TRBJ2-7; checking the TCRdb D call of TRBD1 is not possible without DNA. Germline V gives CDR1 MNHEY, CDR2 SMNVEV (reference sequence). The CDR3 covers 16 residues.

The chain is built from TRBV12-3 or TRBV12-4 and TRBJ2-1; TCRdb calls TRBD1, which cannot be checked without DNA. This CDR3 contains 14 residues. Here the CDR3 reads CASGDSLGHGEQFF.

The chain combines TRBV29-1 with TRBJ2-1; TCRdb lists TRBD1, though no DNA is available to test this call. This CDR3 contains 11 residues. The germline V gene encodes CDR1 SQVTM and CDR2 ANQGSEA. The CDR3 loop is CSVRQGGEQFF.

This chain links TRBV5-6 with TRBJ1-1; TCRdb picks TRBD1, but there is no DNA to check that call. The CDR3 totals 16 residues. CDR1 is SGHDT, CDR2 YYEEEE, per germline. The chain's CDR3 is CASSPDGLGTFTEAFF.